The 21 T cell receptor beta chains below were found in one sample sequenced in a study of OX40 agonist ivuxolimab in advanced cancers. Data came from immunoSEQ multiplex PCR; TCRdb stores just in-frame clones and leaves some out. The data contain fewer than 85,000 clones, more than 70% of them singletons. This sample comprised CD4+ or CD8+ T cells sorted from blood, obtained in a trial of the OX40 agonist ivuxolimab. All receptors come from an adult with an advanced solid tumor such as melanoma, head and neck, liver or kidney cancer.

The J gene is TRBJ2-7, the V gene TRBV4-2; TRBD1 aligns across 8 bases. Germline V gene sequence: CDR1 LGHNA, CDR2 YNFKEQ. CDR3 size: 14 residues. V gave up 1 base and J gave up 5 bases; unmatched junction bases: 4. The CDR3 nucleotides are TGTGCCAGCAGCCAAGTATCAGGGGGCAACGAGCAGTACTTC. Protein product: CASSQVSGGNEQYF.

A remark on this clone: The sample holds other DNA sequences that translate to the same CDR3. The chain uses TRBV9 and TRBJ1-2; D might be TRBD1 (6 bases). Germline V gene data show CDR1 as SGDLS and CDR2 as YYNGEE. V shed 4 bases and J shed 2 bases, with 9 bases lying between them. The CDR3 runs 13 residues. CDR3: CASSPQGNYGYTF. As DNA, the CDR3 is TGTGCCAGCAGCCCACAGGGAAACTATGGCTACACCTTC.

The chain has TRBV11-2 and TRBJ2-1; the D call may be TRBD1 or TRBD2 (7 bases each). The CDR3 runs to 18 residues. Germline lookup yields CDR1 SGHAT and CDR2 FQNNGV. Trimming shortened V by 5 bases and J by 1 base, and 21 bases separated the two germline ends. CDR3 sequence reads: CASSAQGSGTGSYNEQFF. In DNA form, the CDR3 reads TGTGCCAGCAGCGCACAGGGGAGCGGGACGGGATCCTACAATGAGCAGTTCTTC.

The genes are TRBV5-1 and TRBJ2-1; 9 nucleotides agree with TRBD2. From germline, CDR1 is SGHRS and CDR2 YFSETQ. The CDR3 has 16 amino acids. Trimming took 0 bases from V and 7 from J; bases not matched to a gene: 8. CDR3 region: CASSLAPRGGRNEQFF. In DNA form, the CDR3 reads TGCGCCAGCAGCTTGGCACCGCGGGGGGGCCGGAATGAGCAGTTCTTC.

The chain joins TRBV14 to TRBJ2-2, with D maybe TRBD1 (6 bases). V lost 7 bases and J lost 0, with 15 bases in between. CDR1 SGHDN and CDR2 FVKESK come from the germline V gene. This CDR3 contains 16 residues. CDR3: CASNQGHSANTGELFF. CDR3 in DNA: TGTGCCAGCAACCAGGGACACTCCGCGAACACCGGGGAGCTGTTTTTT. Full variable domain (remainder filled in from reference TRBV14 and TRBJ2-2): EAGVTQFPSHSVIEKGQTVTLRCDPISGHDNLYWYRRVMGKEIKFLLHFVKESKQDESGMPNNRFLAERTGGTYSTLKVQPAELEDSGVYFCASNQGHSANTGELFFGEGSRLTVL.

This clone was counted a single time. The chain links TRBV5-5 to TRBJ1-1, with unresolved D. CDR1 and CDR2 from the germline V gene are SGHKS and YYEKEE (reference sequence). The CDR3 covers 15 residues. The germline V and J ends were trimmed by 0 bases and 1 base, with 10 bases remaining between them. CDR3 nucleotide sequence: TGTGCCAGCAGCTTGGACCCTCACACGAACACTGAAGCTTTCTTT. This codes for CASSLDPHTNTEAFF.

V gene TRBV6-6 combines with J gene TRBJ1-1; D call uncertain. Trimming took off 0 bases at V and 6 bases at J, with 17 bases between the two ends. CDR1 is MNHNY, CDR2 SVGAGI, per germline (reference sequence). This CDR3 spans 16 amino acids. CDR3 nucleotides: TGTGCCAGCAGTTACTCGTTTTTTGGGGAGGACGCTGAAGCTTTCTTT. Translated: CASSYSFFGEDAEAFF.

With respect to this clone: The sample holds other DNA sequences that translate to the same CDR3. The chain has TRBV18 and TRBJ1-5; maybe TRBD1 (6 bases). V lost 1 base and J lost 3, with 7 bases in between. This CDR3 contains 14 residues. Germline loops: CDR1 KGHSH, CDR2 LQKENI. CDR3: CASSPQGDNQPQHF. CDR3 nucleotide sequence: TGTGCCAGCTCACCACAGGGGGACAATCAGCCCCAGCATTTT. Using reference TRBV18 and TRBJ1-5 for the parts outside the CDR3, the full variable domain is NAGVMQNPRHLVRRRGQEARLRCSPMKGHSHVYWYRQLPEEGLKFMVYLQKENIIDESGMPKERFSAEFPKEGPSILRIQQVVRGDSAAYFCASSPQGDNQPQHFGDGTRLSIL.

This clone has just one count. The rearrangement links TRBV19 to TRBJ2-1, with 11 bases that match TRBD1. Germline V lookup: CDR1 LNHDA, CDR2 SQIVND (reference sequence). Unmatched junction bases numbered 3, after V lost 4 bases and J lost 7 bases. The CDR3 covers 14 residues. This CDR3 is CASSTGTGGNEQFF. CDR3 coding DNA: TGTGCCAGTAGTACGGGGACAGGGGGTAATGAGCAGTTCTTC.

This clone was recorded a few times. V gene TRBV14 combines with J gene TRBJ1-3, with D unresolved. CDR3 length: 15 amino acids. The V gene's germline CDR1 is SGHDN and CDR2 FVKESK. Trimming took off 5 bases at V and 0 bases at J, with 11 bases between the two ends. CDR3 amino acids: CASSRRTASGNTIYF. The CDR3 DNA is TGTGCCAGCAGCAGACGAACAGCCTCTGGAAACACCATATATTTT. Filled out from reference TRBV14 and TRBJ1-3, the complete variable domain reads EAGVTQFPSHSVIEKGQTVTLRCDPISGHDNLYWYRRVMGKEIKFLLHFVKESKQDESGMPNNRFLAERTGGTYSTLKVQPAELEDSGVYFCASSRRTASGNTIYFGEGSWLTVV.

This chain connects TRBV4-2 to TRBJ2-2, with 7 bases lining up with TRBD2. Trimming took 0 bases from V and 2 from J; bases not matched to a gene: 3. CDR1 LGHNA and CDR2 YNFKEQ come from the germline V gene. CDR3 length: 16 amino acids. DNA of the CDR3: TGTGCCAGCAGCCAAGAACCTAGCGGCAACACCGGGGAGCTGTTTTTT. Translation gives CASSQEPSGNTGELFF.

This rearrangement joins TRBV27 to TRBJ2-7; maybe TRBD2 (6 bases). The CDR3 has 16 amino acids. V was cut by 2 bases and J by 4 bases, with 18 bases left in between. Germline CDR1 is MNHEY and CDR2 is SMNVEV (reference sequence). DNA for the CDR3: TGTGCCAGCAGTTTAGGAGGGACCTGGCCCTTTTACGAGCAGTACTTC. Translating gives CASSLGGTWPFYEQYF.

This rearrangement joins TRBV27 to TRBJ1-6; possible D gene TRBD1, 5 bases. The germline V gene has CDR1 MNHEY and CDR2 SMNVEV (reference sequence). The CDR3 loop spans 13 amino acids. Trimming took off 2 bases at V and 10 bases at J, with 9 bases between the two ends. CDR3 nucleotides: TGTGCCAGCAGTTTACGGGACTTATCACCCCTCCACTTT. Amino acid sequence: CASSLRDLSPLHF.

J is TRBJ1-3 and V is TRBV5-1, with D unclear. The V gene's germline CDR1 is SGHRS and CDR2 YFSETQ. V lost 0 bases and J lost 3, with 10 bases in between. The CDR3 extends over 15 amino acids. DNA of the CDR3: TGCGCCAGCAGCTTGGACCGGGCGATTGGAAACACCATATATTTT. Protein product: CASSLDRAIGNTIYF.

The gene calls are TRBV5-4 and TRBJ1-4; tentatively, D is TRBD1 (5 bases). CDR1 and CDR2 (germline): SGHNT, YYREEE (reference sequence). Trimming took 2 bases from V and 0 from J, leaving 8 bases between them. The CDR3 extends over 15 amino acids. CDR3 in amino acids: CASSLQEATNEKLFF. The DNA of the CDR3 is TGTGCCAGCAGCTTACAGGAAGCAACTAATGAAAAACTGTTTTTT.

This chain connects TRBV11-3 to TRBJ2-1; a possible D gene is TRBD1 (6 bases). The V end was cut by 1 base, the J end by 2 bases, with 9 bases between. The CDR3 extends over 15 amino acids. Germline loops: CDR1 SGHNT, CDR2 YENEEA. DNA for the CDR3: TGTGCCAGCAGCTTAGGGACAGAACCCTACAATGAGCAGTTCTTC. It is translated as CASSLGTEPYNEQFF.

The V call is TRBV2, the J call TRBJ1-3; D might be TRBD1 (6 bases). The CDR3 runs 13 residues. V dropped 4 bases and J dropped 4 bases, with 8 bases sitting between them. Germline-derived CDR1 and CDR2 are SNHLY and FYNNEI. The CDR3 nucleotides are TGTGCCAGCAGTGCAGGGGAAGGAAACACCATATATTTT. Its translation: CASSAGEGNTIYF.

V and J are TRBV29-1 and TRBJ1-1; 9 nucleotides line up with TRBD1. This CDR3 spans 12 amino acids. CDR1 and CDR2 (germline): SQVTM, ANQGSEA. V trimming: 6 bases; J trimming: 7 bases; junction bases outside the gene matches: 6. CDR3 sequence (DNA): TGCAGCGTGGGACAGGGTGAAGGTGAAGCTTTCTTT. As protein: CSVGQGEGEAFF.

J is TRBJ2-7 and V is TRBV12-5, with 7 bases identical to TRBD1. CDR1 and CDR2 from the germline V gene are LGHNT and FRNRAP. With V trimmed by 6 bases and J by 5 bases, 10 bases remained unmatched. The CDR3 extends over 14 amino acids. Written as DNA, the CDR3 is TGTGCTAGTGGCCCTGGGACAGTAATCCACGAGCAGTACTTC. Encoded protein: CASGPGTVIHEQYF. The variable domain in full, completed from reference TRBV12-5 and TRBJ2-7, reads DARVTQTPRHKVTEMGQEVTMRCQPILGHNTVFWYRQTMMQGLELLAYFRNRAPLDDSGMPKDRFSAEMPDATLATLKIQPSEPRDSAVYFCASGPGTVIHEQYFGPGTRLTVT.

This chain connects TRBV27 to TRBJ2-1, with TRBD2 matching 7 bases. The CDR3 consists of 15 residues. The germline V gene has CDR1 MNHEY and CDR2 SMNVEV (reference sequence). The V gene end was trimmed by 3 bases and the J gene end by 5 bases; junction bases not matched to a gene: 7. The CDR3 region has the DNA TGTGCCAGCAGTTTGCTAGCGGCCTTCCACAATGAGCAGTTCTTC. Translated: CASSLLAAFHNEQFF.

This sequence joins TRBV7-3 and TRBJ2-5, with 11 bases matching TRBD2. Germline CDR1 and CDR2: SGHTA and FQGTGA. The V and J ends lost 3 bases and 4 bases, in that order; junction bases with no gene match: 4. The CDR3 covers 15 residues. CDR3 bases: TGTGCCAGCAGCTTTTCCGGGACTAGCGGAGAGACCCAGTACTTC. The encoded protein is CASSFSGTSGETQYF.